Following are 3 T cell receptor beta chains from one sample sequenced in a study of blood T cell repertoires in COVID-19. Sequenced by immunoSEQ multiplex PCR; TCRdb stores in-frame clones only, minus some. The sample yields approximately 250,000 clones, approximately 90% seen once. Sequenced sample: PBMCs or T cells enriched from blood (not recorded which). The receptor source for this set is a man aged 35-49 years who had been exposed to COVID-19.

V gene TRBV5-1 combines with J gene TRBJ1-2; TRBD1 agrees at 7 bases. V trimming: 0 bases; J trimming: 7 bases; junction bases outside the gene matches: 6. The CDR3 extends over 14 amino acids. Per the germline V gene, CDR1 is SGHRS and CDR2 is YFSETQ. In nucleotides, the CDR3 is TGCGCCAGCAGCTTGGAGACAGGGAATAGTGGCTACACCTTC. Its translation: CASSLETGNSGYTF.

The gene calls are TRBV5-1 and TRBJ2-7, with 9 bases fitting TRBD2. Germline assignment: CDR1 SGHRS and CDR2 YFSETQ. The CDR3 is made up of 15 amino acids. V trimming: 1 base; J trimming: 3 bases; junction bases outside the gene matches: 5. CDR3 amino acids: CASSLWSSGNYEQYF. The CDR3 coding sequence is TGCGCCAGCAGCTTGTGGTCTAGCGGGAACTACGAGCAGTACTTC. The full variable domain, rest sourced from reference TRBV5-1 and TRBJ2-7, is KAGVTQTPRYLIKTRGQQVTLSCSPISGHRSVSWYQQTPGQGLQFLFEYFSETQRNKGNFPGRFSGRQFSNSRSEMNVSTLELGDSALYLCASSLWSSGNYEQYFGPGTRLTVT.

In its sample, this clone was seen once. The chain carries TRBV28 and TRBJ2-1; the match to TRBD2 covers 8 bases. CDR3 length: 14 residues. After removal of 5 bases from V and 7 bases from J, the junction contained 7 bases not matched to a gene. In germline, CDR1 is MDHEN, CDR2 SYDVKM. The DNA for the CDR3 is TGTGCCAGCAGTCTGCGGGGACTAGTGAATGAGCAGTTCTTC. Encoded protein: CASSLRGLVNEQFF. The full variable domain, its missing parts supplied by reference TRBV28 and TRBJ2-1, is DVKVTQSSRYLVKRTGEKVFLECVQDMDHENMFWYRQDPGLGLRLIYFSYDVKMKEKGDIPEGYSVSREKKERFSLILESASTNQTSMYLCASSLRGLVNEQFFGPGTRLTVL.